These T cell receptor beta chains were read from a single sample in a study of PD-L1 blockade in urothelial cancer. Sequencing used immunoSEQ multiplex PCR; TCRdb keeps in-frame clones, though not all of them. This sample yields approximately 100,000 clones, of which approximately 90% are seen a single time; over 0.8% belongs to the top ten. The material was PBMCs, obtained around atezolizumab (anti-PD-L1) treatment. The receptors originated from an elderly woman with urothelial cancer. Both conserved end residues are trimmed from each CDR3. Fields, in order: J gene, V gene, CDR3 protein.

>TRBJ2-7|TRBV11-2
ASTKSGSYEQY
>TRBJ2-7|TRBV5-1
ASSLALGYEQY
>TRBJ1-5|TRBV5-4
ASSPGTALNQPQH
>TRBJ2-7|TRBV9
ASSVALAGLYEQY
>TRBJ1-5|TRBV18
ASSPPNLGPQH
>TRBJ1-4|TRBV19
ASSIGKLRQPNEKLF
>TRBJ1-5|TRBV19
ASSTTGGGGQPQH
>TRBJ2-1|TRBV10-2
ASSDPTRQRGGVNEQF
>TRBJ2-7|TRBV5-8
ASSFESAGDAVQY
>TRBJ2-5|TRBV5-1
ASSLTPSTSRETQY
>TRBJ2-2|TRBV29-1
SVQDTKNTGELF
>TRBJ2-1|TRBV5-1
ASSPRQSSYNEQF
>TRBJ1-4|TRBV14
ASSQDLRGLGEKLF
>TRBJ1-4|TRBV11-2
ASSSSGFTNEKLF
>TRBJ2-7|TRBV7-2
ASSGSSYEQY
>TRBJ1-2|TRBV18
ASSPGSRLSTNNGYT
>TRBJ1-2|TRBV5-1
ASSSPGGEQGYT
>TRBJ1-2|TRBV28
ASSLVGGQHYGYT
>TRBJ2-1|TRBV6-1
ASSVVAGGMGF
>TRBJ2-7|TRBV4-2
ASSRNEGSYEQY
>TRBJ2-7|TRBV9
ASSPGAPLWKQY
>TRBJ2-1|TRBV9
ASGVGGEQF
>TRBJ1-1|TRBV27
ASSQGGIRGNEAF
>TRBJ2-2|TRBV4-1
ASSPWTSGSGGTGELF
>TRBJ1-2|TRBV11-2
ASSFRSSSYGYT
>TRBJ2-1|TRBV5-6
ASSSDRGYNEQF
>TRBJ2-1|TRBV29-1
SVYGGSEQF
>TRBJ2-7|TRBV6-5
ASSYSSLPHEQY
>TRBJ1-1|TRBV30
ASKKYGTVNTEAF
>TRBJ2-2|TRBV7-8
ASTPGTYNTGELF
>TRBJ1-2|TRBV30
AWSDLGPFGRQYGYT
>TRBJ2-4|TRBV5-1
ASSFGMLGQGIMYRNIQY
>TRBJ2-1|TRBV5-1
ASSSRTSGIDNEQF
>TRBJ2-1|TRBV13
ASSLAPGGYNEQF
>TRBJ2-7|TRBV5-1
ASSSGSGLGYEQY
>TRBJ1-1|TRBV5-1
ASSWTLNTEAF
>TRBJ1-1|TRBV5-4
ASSSGSGKGTEAF
>TRBJ2-7|TRBV19
ASSKAGQAYEQY
>TRBJ1-3|TRBV6-5
ASSPDRTSGNTIY
>TRBJ1-2|TRBV28
ASSFIRRGRT
>TRBJ2-7|TRBV5-1
ASSWGLAADSYEQY
>TRBJ2-3|TRBV11-2
ASSPGGTGTGVVVTQY
>TRBJ2-2|TRBV18
ASSPSLTQELF
>TRBJ1-1|TRBV30
AWSSVGGGTEAF
>TRBJ1-2|TRBV2
ASTIQNYGYT
>TRBJ1-4|TRBV30
AWSRGGGEKLF
>TRBJ2-1|TRBV6-1
ASRLTPPRGDEQF
>TRBJ2-2|TRBV27
ASRGGTSGTIGELF
>TRBJ2-6|TRBV9
ASSVGFGRPDSGANVLT
>TRBJ2-3|TRBV6-5
ASSYSLAGVVDTQY
>.|TRBV2
ASSGAGGPYEQY
>TRBJ1-2|TRBV7-2
ASSYKNYGYT